What follows are 29 T cell receptor beta chains derived from one specimen sequenced in a study of blood T cell repertoires in COVID-19. The protocol was immunoSEQ multiplex PCR, while the TCRdb copy is restricted to in-frame clones and leaves out a portion. The sample shows 150,000 to 200,000 clones, about 83% of them seen only once. The specimen was peripheral blood. These receptors all stem from a human donor in a cohort sampled during active COVID-19.

V gene TRBV4-2 combines with J gene TRBJ2-7; 7 nucleotides match TRBD2. Germline V lookup: CDR1 LGHNA, CDR2 YNFKEQ. The CDR3 is 20 amino acids. The J segment lost 0 bases and the V segment lost 1 base, leaving 18 bases of the junction unmatched. CDR3 protein: CASSQVSAGAPARNSYEQYF. CDR3 nucleotide sequence: TGTGCCAGCAGCCAAGTTAGTGCGGGAGCCCCGGCGAGAAACTCCTACGAGCAGTACTTC.

The V and J genes are TRBV6-5 and TRBJ1-4, with TRBD1 matching over 11 bases. CDR1 and CDR2 (germline): MNHEY, SVGAGI. The CDR3 loop spans 16 amino acids. Losses at the gene ends were 0 bases for V and 8 bases for J; bases not matched to a gene: 5. This chain's CDR3 is CASSYSGTGGQEKLFF. CDR3 DNA sequence: TGTGCCAGCAGTTACTCCGGGACAGGGGGACAGGAAAAACTGTTTTTT.

The chain combines TRBV5-4 with TRBJ2-7; 7 bases are a match to TRBD2. Germline V gives CDR1 SGHNT, CDR2 YYREEE (reference sequence). The CDR3 consists of 16 residues. Germline trimming cut 5 bases from V and 2 bases from J; bases unmatched to any gene: 13. As DNA, the CDR3 is TGTGCCAGCAGTTCAGGCCGGGGAGGGAAGGCCTACGAGCAGTACTTC. This translates into CASSSGRGGKAYEQYF.

This chain joins TRBV2 and TRBJ1-2, with TRBD1 matching 7 bases. CDR3 length: 12 amino acids. After removal of 10 bases from V and 1 base from J, the junction contained 3 bases not matched to a gene. CDR1 SNHLY and CDR2 FYNNEI come from the germline V gene. The CDR3 protein is CATWDSNYGYTF. The CDR3 region has the DNA TGTGCCACGTGGGACAGTAACTATGGCTACACCTTC.

The chain carries TRBV12-5 and TRBJ2-1, with 9 bases that match TRBD1. The CDR3 is made up of 15 amino acids. Germline trimming cut 3 bases from V and 8 bases from J; bases unmatched to any gene: 8. The germline CDR1 and CDR2 sequences are LGHNT and FRNRAP. CDR3 sequence (DNA): TGTGCTAGTGGTTTAATACCCAGACAGGGGGATGAGCAGTTCTTC. Translated: CASGLIPRQGDEQFF.

V gene TRBV28 combines with J gene TRBJ2-7, with a weak D call TRBD2 (6 bases). This CDR3 comprises 13 residues. Per germline, CDR1 MDHEN and CDR2 SYDVKM. V was clipped by 4 bases and J by 4 bases, with 11 bases between them. Here the CDR3 reads CASSSSGTYEQYF. CDR3 DNA sequence: TGTGCCAGCAGTTCCTCGGGGACTTACGAGCAGTACTTC.

The chain recombines TRBV9 with TRBJ2-2, with 14 nucleotides matching TRBD2. The V segment lost 4 bases and the J segment 4 bases; nucleotides outside the gene matches: 6. The CDR3 is made up of 17 amino acids. CDR1 is SGDLS, CDR2 YYNGEE, per germline. The CDR3 region is CASSLGLAGAPTGELFF. DNA for the CDR3: TGTGCCAGCAGCCTGGGACTAGCGGGGGCTCCCACCGGGGAGCTGTTTTTT.

This clone appeared once. The J gene is TRBJ2-7, the V gene TRBV6-5; D unresolved. This CDR3 has 15 residues. In germline, CDR1 is MNHEY, CDR2 SVGAGI. V was cut by 0 bases and J by 0 bases, with 9 bases left in between. CDR3 loop: CASSYSSASSYEQYF. CDR3 DNA: TGTGCCAGCAGTTACTCTTCCGCCAGCTCCTACGAGCAGTACTTC.

The chain joins TRBV11-2 to TRBJ2-4; tentative D call: TRBD1 (6 bases). Germline CDR1 reads SGHAT; CDR2 reads FQNNGV. This CDR3 is 14 amino acids long. Trimming cost V 1 base and J 8 bases, with 12 bases left between them. In DNA form, the CDR3 reads TGTGCCAGCAGCTTAGTTGAGGACAGAGACATTCAGTACTTC. It specifies CASSLVEDRDIQYF.

The chain combines TRBV5-4 with TRBJ1-1; a possible D gene is TRBD1 (5 bases). The germline CDR1 and CDR2 sequences are SGHNT and YYREEE (reference sequence). The CDR3 has 14 residues. Trimming took 2 bases from V and 8 from J, leaving 16 bases between them. CDR3 sequence: CASSFFGQGDEAFF. The CDR3 DNA sequence: TGTGCCAGCAGCTTCTTCGGTCAGGGTGACGAAGCTTTCTTT.

The gene calls are TRBV30 and TRBJ2-3, with D possibly being TRBD2 (5 bases). The CDR3 runs 16 residues. Trimming cost V 1 base and J 2 bases, with 16 bases left between them. In germline, CDR1 is GTSNPN, CDR2 SVGIG (reference sequence). CDR3 protein: CAWSAGIHAITDTQYF. CDR3 coding DNA: TGTGCCTGGAGTGCGGGGATTCACGCCATCACAGATACGCAGTATTTT.

This clone was recorded only once. The chain employs TRBV6-5 and TRBJ2-5, with 7 bases aligning to TRBD1. The germline V gene has CDR1 MNHEY and CDR2 SVGAGI. Unmatched junction bases numbered 7, after V lost 7 bases and J lost 2 bases. The CDR3 consists of 14 residues. DNA of the CDR3: TGTGCCAGCACGAGACAGGGAAATCAAGAGACCCAGTACTTC. This translates into CASTRQGNQETQYF.

The chain recombines TRBV13 with TRBJ2-1; 8 nucleotides agree with TRBD2. Germline V gives CDR1 PRHDT, CDR2 FYEKMQ (reference sequence). The CDR3 loop spans 15 amino acids. The V and J ends lost 7 bases and 5 bases, in that order; junction bases with no gene match: 10. The CDR3 DNA sequence: TGTGCCAGCACCCTTCGGGCGGGGGGAAACAATGAGCAGTTCTTC. Its protein product is CASTLRAGGNNEQFF.

The genes are TRBV6-5 and TRBJ2-6, with D tentatively TRBD2 (5 bases). V was trimmed by 5 bases and J by 0 bases, leaving 5 bases between them. The CDR3 is made up of 14 amino acids. Germline V gene data show CDR1 as MNHEY and CDR2 as SVGAGI. The CDR3 region has the DNA TGTGCCAGCAGTCGGGACTCTGGGGCCAACGTCCTGACTTTC. Translation: CASSRDSGANVLTF.

This clone came up once. The chain uses TRBV28 and TRBJ2-7, with TRBD2 matching over 14 bases. Germline CDR1 reads MDHEN; CDR2 reads SYDVKM. The CDR3 has 17 amino acids. The J segment lost 0 bases and the V segment lost 4 bases, leaving 5 bases of the junction unmatched. This CDR3 reads CASSWTSGGPSSYEQYF. The CDR3 region has the DNA TGTGCCAGCAGTTGGACTAGCGGGGGGCCGAGCTCCTACGAGCAGTACTTC.

The chain recombines TRBV13 with TRBJ1-2, with TRBD1 matching over 8 bases. The CDR3 extends over 14 amino acids. The germline CDR1 and CDR2 sequences are PRHDT and FYEKMQ (reference sequence). Trimming at V came to 6 bases and at J to 4 bases, leaving 7 bases not matched to a gene. CDR3 in DNA: TGTGCCAGCAGTGCGGGACAGGCATCCTATGGCTACACCTTC. It encodes CASSAGQASYGYTF.

The V call is TRBV27, the J call TRBJ1-6; no firm D call. Germline-derived CDR1 and CDR2 are MNHEY and SMNVEV (reference sequence). The CDR3 totals 14 residues. CDR3 region: CASVGSLYNSPLHF. The CDR3 DNA is TGTGCTTCCGTCGGGTCCCTTTATAATTCACCCCTCCACTTT.

J is TRBJ2-5 and V is TRBV7-2; 8 positions agree with TRBD2. This CDR3 comprises 14 residues. CDR1 is SGHTA and CDR2 is FQGNSA in the germline V gene. V shed 8 bases, J shed 5 bases, and the junction held 10 bases outside the gene matches. The chain's CDR3 is CASGQSAGAETQYF. The DNA for the CDR3 is TGTGCCAGCGGCCAGTCAGCGGGGGCGGAGACCCAGTACTTC.

The chain employs TRBV5-1 and TRBJ2-7; TRBD1 matches 7 bases. The CDR3 covers 15 residues. J gave up 3 bases and V 0 bases, and 6 bases lay outside the gene matches. Germline V gives CDR1 SGHRS, CDR2 YFSETQ. Here the CDR3 DNA reads TGCGCCAGCAGCTTGGGGACAGGTCTTAACTACGAGCAGTACTTC. Protein product: CASSLGTGLNYEQYF.

V is TRBV7-2 and J is TRBJ2-3, with 12 bases fitting TRBD2. Trimming removed 5 bases from V and 2 bases from J; junction bases left unmatched: 8. The CDR3 has 17 amino acids. Germline lookup yields CDR1 SGHTA and CDR2 FQGNSA. The CDR3 is CASSPGLAGLTTDTQYF. The CDR3 coding sequence is TGTGCCAGCAGCCCTGGACTAGCGGGGCTCACCACAGATACGCAGTATTTT.

The rearrangement joins TRBV10-3 to TRBJ2-7; 11 positions agree with TRBD1. The CDR3 runs 16 residues. Germline V CDR1 and CDR2: ENHRY, SYGVKD. The ends lost 3 bases at V and 4 bases at J; junction bases unmatched: 8. The CDR3 region has the DNA TGTGCCATCAGTGACCGGGACAGGGGGGTAGGATACGAGCAGTACTTC. Translating gives CAISDRDRGVGYEQYF.

The chain combines TRBV9 with TRBJ2-7, with TRBD1 matching 8 bases. From germline, CDR1 is SGDLS and CDR2 YYNGEE. V was pared by 3 bases and J by 3 bases, with 5 bases of the junction left unmatched. The CDR3 extends over 14 amino acids. CDR3 loop: CASSARQGNYEQYF. CDR3 nucleotide sequence: TGTGCCAGCAGCGCTCGACAGGGGAACTACGAGCAGTACTTC.

The chain uses TRBV24-1 and TRBJ2-3, with 7 nucleotides matching TRBD2. CDR3 length equals 16 residues. V trimming: 5 bases; J trimming: 2 bases; junction bases outside the gene matches: 9. The germline V gene has CDR1 KGHDR and CDR2 SFDVKD. CDR3 protein: CATSALAGSLTDTQYF. DNA for the CDR3: TGTGCCACCAGTGCCTTAGCGGGCTCGCTCACAGATACGCAGTATTTT.

This clone was recorded a few times. The rearrangement links TRBV19 to TRBJ1-5; a possible D gene is TRBD1 (5 bases). Germline-derived CDR1 and CDR2 are LNHDA and SQIVND (reference sequence). V was cut by 5 bases and J by 5 bases, with 10 bases left in between. The length of the CDR3 is 13 residues. The DNA of the CDR3 is TGTGCCAGTAGTTCCCGGGGGTATCAGCCCCAGCATTTT. Its translation is CASSSRGYQPQHF.

This chain joins TRBV9 and TRBJ1-1, with D perhaps matching TRBD1 (5 bases). Germline CDR1 reads SGDLS; CDR2 reads YYNGEE. The CDR3 spans 14 residues. Trimming removed 0 bases at V and 1 base at J, with 7 bases between. CDR3 in DNA: TGTGCCAGCAGCGTAGGGGGCAGGAACACTGAAGCTTTCTTT. Amino acids: CASSVGGRNTEAFF. The variable domain in full, with the rest retrieved from reference TRBV9 and TRBJ1-1, is DSGVTQTPKHLITATGQRVTLRCSPRSGDLSVYWYQQSLDQGLQFLIQYYNGEERAKGNILERFSAQQFPDLHSELNLSSLELGDSALYFCASSVGGRNTEAFFGQGTRLTVV.

This clone was counted a few times. The chain joins TRBV6-2 or TRBV6-3 to TRBJ2-7, with D perhaps matching TRBD2 (5 bases). The germline V and J ends were trimmed by 5 bases and 0 bases, with 11 bases remaining between them. The CDR3 is made up of 14 amino acids. CDR1 is MNHEY, CDR2 SVGEGT, per germline. CDR3 bases: TGTGCCAGCAGTGCAGGACTCAACTCCTACGAGCAGTACTTC. Translating it yields CASSAGLNSYEQYF.

This chain links TRBV7-2 with TRBJ2-5, with 8 positions matching TRBD1. This CDR3 region has 14 residues. V lost 5 bases and J lost 5; bases outside the gene matches: 7. Germline V gene lookup returns CDR1 SGHTA and CDR2 FQGNSA. For the CDR3, the DNA is TGTGCCAGCAGCCTAGACAGGGGCAAGGAGACCCAGTACTTC. Translating it yields CASSLDRGKETQYF. Complete variable domain (other parts from reference TRBV7-2 and TRBJ2-5): GAGVSQSPSNKVTEKGKDVELRCDPISGHTALYWYRQSLGQGLEFLIYFQGNSAPDKSGLPSDRFSAERTGGSVSTLTIQRTQQEDSAVYLCASSLDRGKETQYFGPGTRLLVL.

This clone was observed once. The chain has TRBV6-4 and TRBJ2-3; 8 positions agree with TRBD1. Germline assignment: CDR1 MRHNA and CDR2 SNTAGT. The CDR3 sequence is 14 residues long. Trimming took 7 bases from V and 2 from J; bases not matched to a gene: 5. In nucleotides, the CDR3 is TGTGCCAGCAAAAGGGACAGGTCCACAGATACGCAGTATTTT. As protein: CASKRDRSTDTQYF.

The rearrangement links TRBV3-1 (or the pseudogene TRBV3-2) to TRBJ1-2, with 7 bases lining up with TRBD1. V trimming: 4 bases; J trimming: 4 bases; junction bases outside the gene matches: 9. Germline assignment: CDR1 LGHDT and CDR2 YNNKEL (reference sequence). The CDR3 is 15 residues long. The CDR3 DNA sequence: TGTGCCAGCAGCCTACAGGGGTCAACTCCCTATGGCTACACCTTC. Translation: CASSLQGSTPYGYTF.